One sample yielded the 8 T cell receptor beta chains listed below, sequenced in a study of response to subunit inactivated influenza vaccine. MiXCR, applied by TCRdb to the RT-PCR reads, yields one record per CDR3 protein. Here the sample spans 300,000 to 350,000 distinct CDR3 sequences, around 20% being singletons. Sequences were derived from PBMCs from blood, sampled roughly 20 months after vaccination. The receptors originated from a man aged 45 to 75 who received an inactivated influenza vaccine.

This clonotype was seen more than once but under ten times. The gene calls are TRBV2 and TRBJ2-3; TRBD2 matches 14 bases. The CDR3 is 13 amino acids. The ends lost 10 bases at V and 8 bases at J; junction bases unmatched: 5. CDR1 and CDR2 from the germline V gene are SNHLY and FYNNEI. CDR3 in DNA: TGTGCCACCGGGACTAGCGGGGGACGTACGCAGTATTTT. Translated: CATGTSGGRTQYF.

The V call is TRBV20-1, the J call TRBJ1-4; D is possibly TRBD1 (5 bases). Trimming shortened V by 0 bases and J by 8 bases, and 13 bases separated the two germline ends. CDR3 length: 14 residues. The germline V gene has CDR1 DFQATT and CDR2 SNEGSKA (reference sequence). The CDR3 DNA reads TGCAGTGCTAGAGATCGGGGGTGGCGGGAAAAACTGTTTTTT. It encodes CSARDRGWREKLFF.

This clonotype was observed once. The rearrangement joins TRBV7-2 to TRBJ2-3, with a possible D match to TRBD2 (6 bases). V was clipped by 5 bases and J by 2 bases, with 14 bases between them. This CDR3 comprises 15 residues. Germline lookup yields CDR1 SGHTA and CDR2 FQGNSA. The CDR3 sequence is CASSLSGSHTDTQYF. Here the CDR3 DNA reads TGTGCCAGCAGCCTCTCCGGGAGCCACACAGATACGCAGTATTTT.

The chain is built from TRBV2 and TRBJ2-1; D remains ambiguous. The germline V and J ends were trimmed by 6 bases and 5 bases, with 11 bases remaining between them. The CDR3 consists of 13 residues. Germline V gene lookup returns CDR1 SNHLY and CDR2 FYNNEI. The CDR3 protein is CASRIGRNNEQFF. In DNA form, the CDR3 reads TGTGCCAGCAGAATTGGACGCAACAATGAGCAGTTCTTC.

This clonotype occurred a few times. J is TRBJ1-2 and V is TRBV20-1, with a possible D match to TRBD1 (5 bases). The ends were cut back, 3 bases at V and 7 bases at J, with 15 bases in the middle. Per germline, CDR1 DFQATT and CDR2 SNEGSKA (reference sequence). The CDR3 sequence is 13 residues long. The DNA for the CDR3 is TGCAGTGCTAGGGCCGAGTTGGGGGGTGGCTACACCTTC. Protein sequence: CSARAELGGGYTF.

This clonotype occurred a few times. The V gene is TRBV5-6, the J gene TRBJ1-4; D perhaps matches TRBD1 (5 bases). Germline V gene lookup returns CDR1 SGHDT and CDR2 YYEEEE. Trimming pared 1 base from V and 7 bases from J, leaving 11 bases between. The CDR3 is 14 amino acids. The CDR3 here is CASSLTLGTEKLFF. The CDR3 coding sequence is TGTGCCAGCAGCTTGACGCTTGGGACTGAAAAACTGTTTTTT.

There are a few counts of this clonotype. The chain has TRBV30 and TRBJ1-3, with D hard to call. Per germline, CDR1 GTSNPN and CDR2 SVGIG (reference sequence). Trimming cost V 2 bases and J 7 bases, with 18 bases left between them. The CDR3 has 15 amino acids. The CDR3 sequence is CAWSNTRADWNTIYF. The CDR3 nucleotides read TGTGCCTGGAGTAACACACGGGCAGACTGGAACACCATATATTTT.

This clonotype was detected ten times or more. The V gene is TRBV12-3 or TRBV12-4, the J gene TRBJ1-2; unclear D gene. V was trimmed by 9 bases and J by 4 bases, leaving 12 bases between them. There are 12 residues in the CDR3. The chain's CDR3 is CASTLGGYGYTF. CDR3 sequence (DNA): TGTGCCAGTACCCTTGGAGGCTATGGCTACACCTTC.